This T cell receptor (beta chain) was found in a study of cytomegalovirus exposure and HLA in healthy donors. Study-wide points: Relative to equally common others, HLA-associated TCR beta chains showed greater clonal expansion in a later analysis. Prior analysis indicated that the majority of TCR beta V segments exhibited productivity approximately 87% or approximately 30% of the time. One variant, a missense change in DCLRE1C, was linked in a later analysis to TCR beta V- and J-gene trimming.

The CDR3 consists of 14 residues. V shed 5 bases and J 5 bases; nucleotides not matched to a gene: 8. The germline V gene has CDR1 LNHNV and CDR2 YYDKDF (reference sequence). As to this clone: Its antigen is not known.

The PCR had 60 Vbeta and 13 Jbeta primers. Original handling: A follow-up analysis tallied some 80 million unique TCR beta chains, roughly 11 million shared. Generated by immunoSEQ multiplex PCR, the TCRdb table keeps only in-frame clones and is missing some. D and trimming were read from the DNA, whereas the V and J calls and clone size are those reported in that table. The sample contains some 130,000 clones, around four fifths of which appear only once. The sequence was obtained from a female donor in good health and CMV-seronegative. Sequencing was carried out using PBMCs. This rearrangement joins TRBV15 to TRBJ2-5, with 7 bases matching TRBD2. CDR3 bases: TGTGCCACCAGCCCCCAGCGGGATGGTGAGACCCAGTACTTC. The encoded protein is CATSPQRDGETQYF.